These 17 T cell receptor beta chains share one sample of origin, sequenced in a study of neoadjuvant nivolumab and ipilimumab in lung cancer. Assay: immunoSEQ multiplex PCR; the TCRdb copy retains only in-frame clones and omits some. The table records 40,000 to 60,000 clones, around 89% of them present only once. Material: blood, obtained before neoadjuvant nivolumab, alone or with ipilimumab. The source of these receptors is an adult with non-small cell lung cancer. Some clones in this sample may be carry-over from other donors' samples.

The count of this clone is one. The J gene is TRBJ2-5, the V gene TRBV5-1, with 8 bases that match TRBD2. Trimming at V came to 4 bases and at J to 3 bases, leaving 5 bases not matched to a gene. This CDR3 has 14 amino acids. CDR1 is SGHRS, CDR2 YFSETQ, per germline. The CDR3 protein is CASSPLSGEETQYF. In DNA, the CDR3 is TGCGCCAGCAGCCCTCTTAGCGGGGAAGAGACCCAGTACTTC.

The rearrangement joins TRBV7-8 to TRBJ1-5; D uncertain. From germline, CDR1 is SGHVS and CDR2 FQNEAQ. With 1 base removed from V and 1 base from J, the gap between germline ends came to 11 bases. This CDR3 is built from 16 residues. The CDR3 coding sequence is TGTGCCAGCAGCTTAGTTAGGTCAACAAGCAATCAGCCCCAGCATTTT. Protein sequence: CASSLVRSTSNQPQHF.

The rearrangement uses TRBV5-1 and TRBJ1-4, with a weak D call TRBD1 (5 bases). This CDR3 contains 15 residues. The V end was cut by 4 bases, the J end by 4 bases, with 14 bases between. The V gene's germline CDR1 is SGHRS and CDR2 YFSETQ. CDR3 protein: CASSPRGRNNEKLFF. CDR3 DNA sequence: TGCGCCAGCAGCCCGCGGGGCAGAAATAATGAAAAACTGTTTTTT.

This clone was detected only a few times. The chain couples TRBV20-1 to TRBJ2-1; D is undetermined. Germline V lookup: CDR1 DFQATT, CDR2 SNEGSKA (reference sequence). V lost 4 bases and J 6 bases, leaving 7 bases between the germline ends. The CDR3 runs to 11 residues. The DNA for the CDR3 is TGCAGTGCTAAGTGGGGCAATGAGCAGTTCTTC. Translating gives CSAKWGNEQFF.

V is TRBV18 and J is TRBJ1-1; TRBD1 matches at 8 bases. This CDR3 is built from 16 residues. The germline CDR1 and CDR2 sequences are KGHSH and LQKENI. V lost 3 bases, J lost 1 base, and 7 bases stayed unmatched. In nucleotides, the CDR3 is TGTGCCAGCTCACCTCCCCTCGGACAGGGGAACACTGAAGCTTTCTTT. Encoded protein: CASSPPLGQGNTEAFF.

This clone was seen a single time. The chain recombines TRBV10-3 with TRBJ2-1, with 8 bases aligning to TRBD2. The V gene end was trimmed by 0 bases and the J gene end by 0 bases; junction bases not matched to a gene: 7. The CDR3 sequence is 18 residues long. Germline lookup yields CDR1 ENHRY and CDR2 SYGVKD. The CDR3 DNA is TGTGCCATCAGTGAGTCCCAGATAGCGGGAAGCTCCTACAATGAGCAGTTCTTC. Translating gives CAISESQIAGSSYNEQFF.

This clone occurred once. The chain uses TRBV7-9 and TRBJ2-7; unclear D gene. This CDR3 has 13 amino acids. From germline, CDR1 is SEHNR and CDR2 FQNEAQ (reference sequence). With 3 bases removed from V and 3 bases from J, the gap between germline ends came to 9 bases. The CDR3 coding sequence is TGTGCCAGCAGCTTTCAGGACCTCTACGAGCAGTACTTC. Residues: CASSFQDLYEQYF.

The chain joins TRBV5-1 to TRBJ1-1; weak D call: TRBD1 (5 bases). Trimming removed 0 bases at V and 4 bases at J, with 13 bases between. This CDR3 has 15 residues. Germline V gives CDR1 SGHRS, CDR2 YFSETQ. The CDR3 nucleotides read TGCGCCAGCAGCTTGGGGCAGGGAGGGGTCACTGAAGCTTTCTTT. Its translation is CASSLGQGGVTEAFF.

The V and J genes are TRBV7-9 and TRBJ1-1; 9 nucleotides agree with TRBD1. Germline values: CDR1 SEHNR, CDR2 FQNEAQ (reference sequence). V gave up 5 bases and J gave up 3 bases; unmatched junction bases: 4. There are 14 residues in the CDR3. CDR3 bases: TGTGCCAGCAGCCAGGACAGGGGTGACACTGAAGCTTTCTTT. Its translation: CASSQDRGDTEAFF.

The chain has TRBV4-2 and TRBJ2-3; 10 bases line up with TRBD2. This CDR3 contains 17 residues. Germline loops: CDR1 LGHNA, CDR2 YNFKEQ. V was clipped by 0 bases and J by 7 bases; unmatched bases: 10. The CDR3 sequence is CASSQENGLAGDHTQYF. The CDR3 nucleotides read TGTGCCAGCAGCCAAGAGAATGGGCTAGCGGGGGACCATACGCAGTATTTT.

The chain joins TRBV15 to TRBJ1-2; D call uncertain. With 0 bases removed from V and 2 bases from J, the gap between germline ends came to 16 bases. This CDR3 spans 17 amino acids. Germline V gene lookup returns CDR1 LNHNV and CDR2 YYDKDF (reference sequence). CDR3 in DNA: TGTGCCACCAGCAGAGATCAGGTTAGGAGCAGAAACTATGGCTACACCTTC. Translation: CATSRDQVRSRNYGYTF.

The chain uses TRBV2 and TRBJ1-2; 8 bases align to TRBD1. The CDR3 is 14 residues long. Germline V CDR1 and CDR2: SNHLY, FYNNEI. The CDR3 sequence: CASQPRQGHYGYTF. For the CDR3, the DNA is TGTGCTTCTCAACCTCGACAGGGGCACTATGGCTACACCTTC.

The chain links TRBV6-5 to TRBJ2-7; 10 nucleotides line up with TRBD2. The CDR3 loop spans 15 amino acids. CDR1 is MNHEY, CDR2 SVGAGI, per germline. J lost 4 bases, V lost 6 bases, and 9 bases had no gene match. CDR3: CASRPHSGRGYEQYF. For the CDR3, the DNA is TGTGCCAGCAGGCCCCACAGCGGGAGGGGTTACGAGCAGTACTTC.

The V and J genes are TRBV27 and TRBJ1-4; D remains unclear. The CDR3 length is 17 residues. Trimming removed 1 base at V and 3 bases at J, with 15 bases between. The germline V gene has CDR1 MNHEY and CDR2 SMNVEV (reference sequence). The CDR3 spells CASSLWALSAPNEKLFF. CDR3 nucleotide sequence: TGTGCCAGCAGTTTATGGGCCTTGTCGGCACCTAATGAAAAACTGTTTTTT.

V is TRBV5-4 and J is TRBJ1-2; D is undetermined. The CDR3 sequence is 12 residues long. The V gene lost 4 bases and the J gene lost 9 bases, with 13 bases spanning the gap. Germline V CDR1 and CDR2: SGHNT, YYREEE (reference sequence). This CDR3 reads CASSGDDQRYTF. DNA for the CDR3: TGTGCCAGCAGCGGAGATGACCAGCGCTACACCTTC.

This clone has only a few counts. V is TRBV6-5 and J is TRBJ1-1; no clear D gene. CDR1 MNHEY and CDR2 SVGAGI come from the germline V gene. V was shortened by 5 bases and J by 8 bases, with 12 bases between the two germline ends. The CDR3 totals 12 residues. Here the CDR3 DNA reads TGTGCCAGCAGTCTCCCAGGAGGGGAAGCTTTCTTT. It yields the protein CASSLPGGEAFF.

The V and J genes are TRBV5-1 and TRBJ2-3; TRBD2 agrees at 9 bases. Germline V CDR1 and CDR2: SGHRS, YFSETQ. V shed 3 bases, J shed 1 base, and the junction held 3 bases outside the gene matches. The CDR3 is 15 residues long. CDR3 nucleotides: TGCGCCAGCAGCTCCAGCGGGGGGCGCACAGATACGCAGTATTTT. Amino acids: CASSSSGGRTDTQYF.